One T cell receptor (beta chain) is described in this entry. Amplification of TCR beta CDR3 regions was performed using RNA transcripts as template. The HTBI primer set served for first-round RT-PCR of the TCR CDR3. TCRdb analysed the multiplex PCR reads with MiXCR anew, one entry per CDR3 protein. The data show 650,000 to 750,000 distinct CDR3 sequences, 12% to 15% seen once. The CDR3 sequence is 15 residues long. Germline V gene lookup returns CDR1 MGHRA and CDR2 YSYEKL. V lost 3 bases, J lost 1 base, and 10 bases lay in between. Diagnostic assessment was based on clinical symptoms, serum thyroxine and TRAb, thyroid ultrasound and orbital computed tomography. The data were obtained in a study of T cells in Graves' hyperthyroidism and ophthalmopathy.

The TCR was taken from a woman aged 18-29 years with Graves' hyperthyroidism. Sequenced sample: blood. The V gene is TRBV4-1, the J gene TRBJ1-5; D not certain. CDR3 bases: TGCGCCAGCAGCCACCCGGGTCTAAGCAATCAGCCCCAGCATTTT. It specifies CASSHPGLSNQPQHF.